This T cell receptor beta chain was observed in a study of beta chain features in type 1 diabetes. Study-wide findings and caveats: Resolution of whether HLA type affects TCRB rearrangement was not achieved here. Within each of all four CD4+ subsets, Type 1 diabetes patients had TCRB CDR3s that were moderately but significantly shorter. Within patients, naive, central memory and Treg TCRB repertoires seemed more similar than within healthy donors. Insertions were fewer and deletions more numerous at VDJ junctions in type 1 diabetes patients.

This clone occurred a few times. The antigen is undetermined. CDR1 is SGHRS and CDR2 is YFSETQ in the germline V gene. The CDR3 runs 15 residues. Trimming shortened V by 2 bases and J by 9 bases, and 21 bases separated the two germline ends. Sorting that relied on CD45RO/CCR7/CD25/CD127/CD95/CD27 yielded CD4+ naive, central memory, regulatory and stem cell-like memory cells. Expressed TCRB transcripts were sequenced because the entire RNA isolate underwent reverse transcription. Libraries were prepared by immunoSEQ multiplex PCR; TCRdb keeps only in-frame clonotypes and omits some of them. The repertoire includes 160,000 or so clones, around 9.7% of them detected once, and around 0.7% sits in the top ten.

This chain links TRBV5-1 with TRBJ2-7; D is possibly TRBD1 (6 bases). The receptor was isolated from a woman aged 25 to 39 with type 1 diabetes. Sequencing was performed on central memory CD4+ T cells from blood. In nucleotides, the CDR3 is TGCGCCAGCAGCTTTGGGGGCAGCGCCGTTCCCCGGCAGTACTTC. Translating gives CASSFGGSAVPRQYF.